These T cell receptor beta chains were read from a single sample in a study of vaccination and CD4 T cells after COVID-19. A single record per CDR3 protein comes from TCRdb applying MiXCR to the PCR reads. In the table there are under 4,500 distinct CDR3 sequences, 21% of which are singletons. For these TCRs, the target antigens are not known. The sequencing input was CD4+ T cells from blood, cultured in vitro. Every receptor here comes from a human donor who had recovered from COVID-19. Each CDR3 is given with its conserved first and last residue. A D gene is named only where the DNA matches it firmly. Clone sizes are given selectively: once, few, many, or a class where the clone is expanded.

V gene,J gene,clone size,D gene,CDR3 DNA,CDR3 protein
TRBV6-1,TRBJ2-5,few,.,TGTGCCAGCAGACTTAGCGCGTCCCAAGAGACCCAGTACTTC,CASRLSASQETQYF
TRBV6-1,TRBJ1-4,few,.,TGTGCCACTCGGGGTGCAACTAATGAAAAACTGTTTTTT,CATRGATNEKLFF
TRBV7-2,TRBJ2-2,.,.,TGTGCCAGCAGCTTAGATGTAAGGTCCTCCGGGGAGCTGTTTTTT,CASSLDVRSSGELFF
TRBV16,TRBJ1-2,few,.,TGTGCCAGCAGCCAATCCAGGGTAGAAGGCTACACCTTC,CASSQSRVEGYTF
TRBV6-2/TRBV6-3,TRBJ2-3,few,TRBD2,TGTGCCAGCAGTTACACGCAGCGGGGGGGCTCTGATACGCAGTATTTT,CASSYTQRGGSDTQYF
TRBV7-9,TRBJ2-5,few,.,TGTGCCAGCAGCTTACCCTCAGAGACCCAGTACTTC,CASSLPSETQYF
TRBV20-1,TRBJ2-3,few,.,TGCAGTTACCTATGGGAGAGCACAGATACGCAGTATTTT,CSYLWESTDTQYF
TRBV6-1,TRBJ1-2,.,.,TGTGCCAGCAGTGAGTATCCCCGGCAACATGGCCACACCTTC,CASSEYPRQHGHTF
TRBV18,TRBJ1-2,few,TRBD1,TGTGCCAGCTCAACAACGGGACAGGGCTATGGCTACACCTTC,CASSTTGQGYGYTF
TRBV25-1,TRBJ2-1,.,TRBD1,TGTGCCAGCAGTGAATATAAGGCGGGACAGGGTAATGATGAGCAGTTCTTC,CASSEYKAGQGNDEQFF
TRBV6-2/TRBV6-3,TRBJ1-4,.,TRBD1,TGTGCCAGCAGCCGGGACAGGGAGGCAAAACTGTTTTTT,CASSRDREAKLFF
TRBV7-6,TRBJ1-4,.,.,TGTGCCAGCAGCTTAGCGGGGGTCGCAACTAATGAAAAACTGTTTTTT,CASSLAGVATNEKLFF
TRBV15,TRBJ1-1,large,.,TGTGCCACCAGCAGGGAACGGACAGTCCCCACTGAAGCTTTCTTT,CATSRERTVPTEAFF
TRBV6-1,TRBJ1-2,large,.,TGTGCCCGCAGGGACGACGGAAACTATGGCTACACCTTC,CARRDDGNYGYTF
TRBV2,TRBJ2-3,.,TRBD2,TGTGCCAGCAGTGAGGGCGGGGGGCTCGCGGATACGCAGTATTTT,CASSEGGGLADTQYF
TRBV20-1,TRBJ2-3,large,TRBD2,TGCAGTGCCCCTCCCATGGGACTAGCGGGAGCAGATACGCAGTATTTT,CSAPPMGLAGADTQYF
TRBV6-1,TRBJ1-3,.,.,TGTACCAGCAGTGATTTAGGCCAGACTGGAAACACCATATATTTT,CTSSDLGQTGNTIYF
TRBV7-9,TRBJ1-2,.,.,TGTGCCAGCAGCCAGGGGTATCGGGACTATGGCTACACCTTC,CASSQGYRDYGYTF
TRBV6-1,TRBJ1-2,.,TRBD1,TGTGCCAGCAGTGAAATCCTGACAGGGGGGTATGGCTACACCTTC,CASSEILTGGYGYTF